Given below is one T cell receptor (beta chain) in context. This clonotype appeared a few times. Its recognized antigen is unknown. No per-base quality is available; no much larger clone lies one base away. The source of the sample is a study of post-analysis software for immune sequencing data (dated by TCRdb to about 2015). About the investigation overall: Relapsing-remitting, secondary progressive and progressive-relapsing multiple sclerosis were recorded as disease courses, and subtype annotation was lacking for some patients. Patient repertoires were compared against ten to twelve previously published healthy control repertoires from donors aged about 6 to 27 years. A subset of samples was prepared in parallel using single-end sample barcoding, then pooled and co-amplified after Illumina adapter ligation. Here is what the overall study found, with its caveats: Significantly higher frequencies in patients than in controls were found for five or six TRBV segments, including TRBV5-6, TRBV5-1 and TRBV20-1. The control group was slightly older than the multiple sclerosis patient group. Direct clustering with F measure revealed strong co-clustering of samples prepared in the same batch, which led to a batch-effect correction. Compared with controls, multiple sclerosis patients had significantly lower normalized Chao1 diversity, a finding suggesting substantial peripheral T-cell clonal expansion.

TCR beta repertoires were profiled from peripheral blood of roughly twelve young patients with multiple sclerosis to demonstrate the VDJtools post-analysis software. The multiple sclerosis patients were children and adolescents between roughly 6 and 17 years of age. Libraries came from PCR. The sequencer listed for this sample is Illumina HiSeq 2500. Unique molecular identifiers were incorporated into TCR beta cDNA libraries to reduce PCR and sequencing biases. About 500,000 cDNA molecules were obtained for every 1 to 10 million input T cells, so each molecule roughly corresponded to one T cell. The same protocol used for the earlier healthy control dataset was applied to prepare and sequence the patient libraries. Samples belonging to the same batch were prepared together, multiplexed and sequenced on a shared HiSeq lane. The source study handled its data this way. Raw barcoded reads were processed with MIGEC, discarding single-read molecular identifier groups before consensus assembly and CDR3 extraction. Clonotype tables were post-analysed with VDJtools, normalizing diversity by down-sampling all datasets to the smallest sample size. Repertoire overlap clustering matched CDR3 amino acid but not nucleotide sequences to correct batch-related cross-sample contamination. The public reads were run again by TCRdb, first through fastp at Q25 and then through MiXCR, and only productive beta chains were kept. Each record represents a unique CDR3 protein, reported with the most common genes and DNA among its rows. TCRdb's processing, not the study's, gives the V and J calls here. This sample has hundreds of thousands of distinct CDR3 sequences in its table, and 30% of those were observed once. Together, the top ten hold approximately 0.6% of the sample.

The germline V and J ends show losses of 7 bases and 6 bases respectively, and no gene match explains 15 bases of the junction. Including the terminal cysteine and phenylalanine, the CDR3 comprises 15 residues. Solely the CDR3 DNA is kept, with 45 bases framed from the first base. Sequences MNHNY (CDR1) and SVGAGI (CDR2) are obtained from the germline V gene (reference sequence). The V and J genes are TRBV6-6 and TRBJ2-7, and 7 junctional nucleotides match TRBD2. Sequenced: blood. This TCR derives from a girl aged 10 to 17 with multiple sclerosis. The DNA reads TGTGCCAGCAAAGGACTAGTCTCTAAAGATACCGAGCAGTACTTC. Translated, this is CASKGLVSKDTEQYF.